The 30 T cell receptor beta chains reported below all come from one sample, sequenced in a study of cytomegalovirus exposure and HLA in healthy donors. PCR involved 60 Vbeta and 13 Jbeta primers. Produced via immunoSEQ multiplex PCR; TCRdb's table is partial and in-frame only. The repertoire holds around 140,000 clones, with over 60% as singletons. Material for sequencing was PBMCs. These receptors were taken from a man aged 35-49 years in good health and CMV-seropositive.

The chain is built from TRBV7-2 and TRBJ2-7; 8 nucleotides match TRBD2. Unmatched junction bases numbered 11, after V lost 11 bases and J lost 2 bases. The CDR3 runs to 14 residues. The germline CDR1 and CDR2 sequences are SGHTA and FQGNSA. The CDR3 DNA sequence: TGTGCCTCCCAGCGGGAGAGGGGGACCTACGAGCAGTACTTC. Amino acids: CASQRERGTYEQYF. The whole variable domain, remainder taken from reference TRBV7-2 and TRBJ2-7, is GAGVSQSPSNKVTEKGKDVELRCDPISGHTALYWYRQSLGQGLEFLIYFQGNSAPDKSGLPSDRFSAERTGGSVSTLTIQRTQQEDSAVYLCASQRERGTYEQYFGPGTRLTVT.

This clone came up a few times. V and J are TRBV6-1 and TRBJ1-5; the match to TRBD1 covers 7 bases. Germline-derived CDR1 and CDR2 are MNHNS and SASEGT. With 4 bases clipped from V and 5 bases from J, the junction kept 2 bases outside the gene matches. CDR3 length: 13 amino acids. CDR3 nucleotide sequence: TGTGCCAGCAGTGCCCAGGGGGATCAGCCCCAGCATTTT. Its protein product is CASSAQGDQPQHF.

The rearrangement links TRBV27 to TRBJ1-6; D unresolved. Germline lookup yields CDR1 MNHEY and CDR2 SMNVEV (reference sequence). The CDR3 extends over 13 amino acids. V was shortened by 6 bases and J by 7 bases, with 10 bases between the two germline ends. CDR3 DNA sequence: TGTGCCAGCAGCTTTTACGGGAATTCACCCCTCCACTTT. This encodes CASSFYGNSPLHF.

The rearrangement links TRBV7-9 to TRBJ1-2; D ambiguous. CDR1 and CDR2 (germline): SEHNR, FQNEAQ (reference sequence). The CDR3 runs to 15 residues. V was shortened by 1 base and J by 4 bases, with 13 bases between the two germline ends. CDR3 in DNA: TGTGCCAGCAGCTTAGGTGCCAAGACAACCTATGGCTACACCTTC. This translates into CASSLGAKTTYGYTF.

This clone was counted once. Other DNA sequences in the sample encode the same CDR3. The rearrangement joins TRBV10-1 to TRBJ2-1, with 10 nucleotides matching TRBD1. Germline V lookup: CDR1 WNHNN, CDR2 SYGVQD (reference sequence). The CDR3 runs to 15 residues. With 4 bases clipped from V and 3 bases from J, the junction kept 3 bases outside the gene matches. In DNA, the CDR3 is TGCGCCAGCAGTGTTCGGACAGGGGGCTACAATGAGCAGTTCTTC. This codes for CASSVRTGGYNEQFF.

The rearrangement links TRBV12-5 to TRBJ1-2; 9 bases fit TRBD1. The CDR3 sequence is 14 residues long. CDR1 and CDR2 (germline): LGHNT, FRNRAP. V was clipped by 4 bases and J by 10 bases; unmatched bases: 10. Here the CDR3 reads CASGSRGQGIDYTF. The CDR3 DNA sequence: TGTGCTAGTGGTTCCCGGGGACAGGGTATAGACTACACCTTC.

The V gene is TRBV15, the J gene TRBJ1-5; perhaps TRBD1 as D (5 bases). There are 16 residues in the CDR3. Germline V lookup: CDR1 LNHNV, CDR2 YYDKDF (reference sequence). V was pared by 4 bases and J by 6 bases, with 19 bases between. The CDR3 loop is CATSTTRLQGGQPQHF. CDR3 nucleotides: TGTGCCACCAGCACAACCCGGCTGCAGGGTGGTCAGCCCCAGCATTTT.

This sequence joins TRBV2 and TRBJ1-1; the match to TRBD1 covers 8 bases. V lost 5 bases and J lost 6; bases outside the gene matches: 11. CDR3 length equals 15 residues. Germline loops: CDR1 SNHLY, CDR2 FYNNEI. The CDR3 reads CASSSDRVGRPEAFF. In DNA, the CDR3 is TGTGCCAGCAGTTCGGACAGGGTAGGCAGGCCTGAAGCTTTCTTT.

For the CDR3, the DNA is TGTGCCAGCAGCTTAAGTCCCAGGGCTAGCACAGATACGCAGTATTTT. Its translation: CASSLSPRASTDTQYF. The chain recombines TRBV7-2 with TRBJ2-3, with a tentative D call TRBD1 (5 bases). Trimming took off 2 bases at V and 0 bases at J, with 12 bases between the two ends. The CDR3 spans 16 residues. Per the germline V gene, CDR1 is SGHTA and CDR2 is FQGNSA.

The chain recombines TRBV19 with TRBJ1-1; 9 positions agree with TRBD1. This CDR3 has 16 residues. Losses at the gene ends were 0 bases for V and 1 base for J; bases not matched to a gene: 3. Germline V CDR1 and CDR2: LNHDA, SQIVND (reference sequence). Written as DNA, the CDR3 is TGTGCCAGTAGTATAGATCTGACAGGGGGGAACACTGAAGCTTTCTTT. Residues: CASSIDLTGGNTEAFF. Based on the CDR3 plus reference TRBV19 and TRBJ1-1, the full variable domain is DGGITQSPKYLFRKEGQNVTLSCEQNLNHDAMYWYRQDPGQGLRLIYYSQIVNDFQKGDIAEGYSVSREKKESFPLTVTSAQKNPTAFYLCASSIDLTGGNTEAFFGQGTRLTVV.

V and J are TRBV9 and TRBJ1-1, with D perhaps TRBD1 (6 bases). Germline CDR1 reads SGDLS; CDR2 reads YYNGEE. This CDR3 has 13 residues. Trimming removed 3 bases from V and 5 bases from J, with 11 bases in between. The CDR3 reads CASSATGSTEAFF. The CDR3 DNA is TGTGCCAGCAGCGCCACAGGGTCTACTGAAGCTTTCTTT.

This chain links TRBV28 with TRBJ1-1, with D perhaps matching TRBD1 (5 bases). V lost 6 bases and J lost 4, with 15 bases in between. CDR1 is MDHEN, CDR2 SYDVKM, per germline. CDR3 length equals 14 residues. CDR3 in DNA: TGTGCCAGCAGCCTCCCTAGGAGGGGCACTGAAGCTTTCTTT. Amino acids: CASSLPRRGTEAFF.

This clone has only a few counts. The chain uses TRBV19 and TRBJ2-7; possibly TRBD1 for D (6 bases). V shed 5 bases and J shed 3 bases, with 20 bases lying between them. There are 16 residues in the CDR3. Germline CDR1 reads LNHDA; CDR2 reads SQIVND (reference sequence). The CDR3 sequence is CASSRLRDTNRYEQYF. CDR3 sequence (DNA): TGTGCCAGTAGTCGACTCCGGGACACGAACCGCTACGAGCAGTACTTC.

The V gene is TRBV6-6, the J gene TRBJ1-2; no firm D call. The germline V gene encodes CDR1 MNHNY and CDR2 SVGAGI (reference sequence). The CDR3 runs to 14 residues. V was shortened by 0 bases and J by 7 bases, with 12 bases between the two germline ends. The CDR3 DNA sequence: TGTGCCAGCAGTTACTCGCGGGAGGCCGGTGGCTACACCTTC. It translates to CASSYSREAGGYTF.

In its sample, this clone was seen once. V and J are TRBV11-2 and TRBJ1-2, with D unclear. Trimming stripped 3 bases from V and 9 bases from J, with 14 bases between. Per germline, CDR1 SGHAT and CDR2 FQNNGV. CDR3 length: 13 residues. This CDR3 reads CASSFERSQSYTF. The CDR3 DNA is TGTGCCAGCAGCTTCGAGAGGAGTCAAAGCTACACCTTC.

This clone was seen only a few times. The chain has TRBV7-8 and TRBJ2-5; 10 bases fit TRBD2. This CDR3 spans 14 amino acids. V gave up 3 bases and J gave up 4 bases; unmatched junction bases: 2. Per the germline V gene, CDR1 is SGHVS and CDR2 is FQNEAQ. The CDR3 region has the DNA TGTGCCAGCAGCTTCGGGACTAGCGCAGAGACCCAGTACTTC. Its protein is CASSFGTSAETQYF.

Remarks on this clone: At the DNA level, this CDR3 is encoded by other sequences in the same sample as well. This rearrangement joins TRBV27 to TRBJ2-5; the D is unclear. Between the trimmed V and J ends, which lost 6 bases and 0 bases, there was a span of 8 bases. Germline V gene sequence: CDR1 MNHEY, CDR2 SMNVEV (reference sequence). The length of the CDR3 is 13 residues. The CDR3 region is CASSFLYQETQYF. The CDR3 coding sequence is TGTGCCAGCAGCTTTCTGTACCAAGAGACCCAGTACTTC.

This clone was detected a few times. The genes are TRBV5-4 and TRBJ2-3; 7 bases agree with TRBD2. V lost 3 bases, J lost 2 bases, and 9 bases stayed unmatched. The CDR3 consists of 16 residues. The V gene's germline CDR1 is SGHNT and CDR2 YYREEE (reference sequence). This CDR3 reads CASSYRGAGYTDTQYF. The CDR3 region has the DNA TGTGCCAGCAGCTATCGAGGAGCGGGATACACAGATACGCAGTATTTT. Drawing the rest from reference TRBV5-4 and TRBJ2-3, the complete variable domain is ETGVTQSPTHLIKTRGQQVTLRCSSQSGHNTVSWYQQALGQGPQFIFQYYREEENGRGNFPPRFSGLQFPNYSSELNVNALELDDSALYLCASSYRGAGYTDTQYFGPGTRLTVL.

V usage is TRBV5-6 and J usage is TRBJ2-7; D is ambiguous. Trimming shortened V by 3 bases and J by 4 bases, and 5 bases separated the two germline ends. CDR1 and CDR2 (germline): SGHDT, YYEEEE. CDR3 length: 11 amino acids. The CDR3, as DNA: TGTGCCAGCAGCTCGTATTACGAGCAGTACTTC. Translating gives CASSSYYEQYF.

J is TRBJ2-3 and V is TRBV21-1; no DNA check was done on the table's D call, TRBD2. TRBV21-1 is listed as a pseudogene. The CDR3 covers 14 residues. CDR3 protein: CASSRRSFTDTQYF. The CDR3 bases are TGTGCCAGCAGCAGAAGGAGCTTCACAGATACGCAGTATTTT.

This clone has just a few counts. The V call is TRBV6-6, the J call TRBJ1-3; D remains unclear. The germline V gene has CDR1 MNHNY and CDR2 SVGAGI (reference sequence). The ends were cut back, 2 bases at V and 7 bases at J, with 6 bases in the middle. The CDR3 has 12 residues. The CDR3 region is CASSYLRNTIYF. As DNA, the CDR3 is TGTGCCAGCAGTTACCTCCGGAACACCATATATTTT.

This clone was detected only once. V gene TRBV12-5 combines with J gene TRBJ1-3, with 9 bases that match TRBD1. Germline lookup yields CDR1 LGHNT and CDR2 FRNRAP. CDR3 length: 14 amino acids. V was pared by 4 bases and J by 8 bases, with 6 bases of the junction left unmatched. CDR3 bases: TGTGCTAGTGGTTCAGGGACAGGGAGTTACACCATATATTTT. Residues: CASGSGTGSYTIYF.

The gene calls are TRBV7-8 and TRBJ1-4; D remains ambiguous. This CDR3 is 14 amino acids long. From germline, CDR1 is SGHVS and CDR2 FQNEAQ. V was cut by 2 bases and J by 6 bases, with 10 bases left in between. The CDR3 coding sequence is TGTGCCAGCAGCTTATATCGTTCGGATGAAAAACTGTTTTTT. The encoded protein is CASSLYRSDEKLFF. The complete variable domain, with remaining parts taken from reference TRBV7-8 and TRBJ1-4, reads GAGVSQSPRYKVAKRGQDVALRCDPISGHVSLFWYQQALGQGPEFLTYFQNEAQLDKSGLPSDRFFAERPEGSVSTLKIQRTQQEDSAVYLCASSLYRSDEKLFFGSGTQLSVL.

The CDR3 loop is CASSLRVTYEQYF. DNA for the CDR3: TGTGCCAGCAGTTTGAGAGTTACCTACGAGCAGTACTTC. The J gene is TRBJ2-7, the V gene TRBV27; D gene uncertain. The CDR3 is 13 amino acids. Per germline, CDR1 MNHEY and CDR2 SMNVEV (reference sequence). The germline V and J ends were trimmed by 3 bases and 2 bases, with 8 bases remaining between them.

The chain employs TRBV2 and TRBJ1-1; 7 nucleotides match TRBD1. Trimming at V came to 5 bases and at J to 0 bases, leaving 3 bases not matched to a gene. Per the germline V gene, CDR1 is SNHLY and CDR2 is FYNNEI. The CDR3 totals 14 residues. The CDR3 DNA sequence: TGTGCCAGCAGTCGGGACAGCATGAACACTGAAGCTTTCTTT. Translation gives CASSRDSMNTEAFF. Using reference TRBV2 and TRBJ1-1 for the parts outside the CDR3, the full variable domain is EPEVTQTPSHQVTQMGQEVILRCVPISNHLYFYWYRQILGQKVEFLVSFYNNEISEKSEIFDDQFSVERPDGSNFTLKIRSTKLEDSAMYFCASSRDSMNTEAFFGQGTRLTVV.

In regard to this clone: The junction departs from germline at one end; a sequencing error may be responsible. The V and J genes are TRBV7-9 and TRBJ2-1; weak D call: TRBD2 (5 bases). CDR1 is SEHNR and CDR2 is FQNEAQ in the germline V gene (reference sequence). This CDR3 contains 12 residues. DNA for the CDR3: TGTTCCAGCAGCTTAGACCAGCGGGAGCAGTTCTTC. It encodes CSSSLDQREQFF.

The rearrangement joins TRBV29-1 to TRBJ1-1, with D possibly TRBD1 on 6 matching bases. Trimming removed 4 bases at V and 6 bases at J, with 15 bases between. Germline V lookup: CDR1 SQVTM, CDR2 ANQGSEA. This CDR3 spans 13 amino acids. CDR3 coding DNA: TGCAGCGTTGCTGGCCAGGGGAGTGCTGAAGCTTTCTTT. It yields the protein CSVAGQGSAEAFF.

The chain is built from TRBV7-3 and TRBJ2-3, with TRBD1 matching over 7 bases. The V gene end was trimmed by 5 bases and the J gene end by 9 bases; junction bases not matched to a gene: 8. The CDR3 is 13 residues long. CDR1 is SGHTA, CDR2 FQGTGA, per germline. CDR3 coding DNA: TGTGCCAGCAGCGCCCAGACGGGACAGACGCAGTATTTT. This encodes CASSAQTGQTQYF.

This clone has just a few counts. The rearrangement joins TRBV5-1 to TRBJ2-1, with D possibly TRBD2 on 5 matching bases. Germline CDR1 and CDR2: SGHRS and YFSETQ. Deletions cut 6 bases from V and 8 bases from J, with 12 bases between. This CDR3 has 12 residues. The CDR3, as DNA: TGCGCCAGCAATGTGGGGAGCGATGAGCAGTTCTTC. It specifies CASNVGSDEQFF.

The genes are TRBV29-1 and TRBJ2-7; possibly TRBD1 for D (8 bases). Trimming cost V 7 bases and J 5 bases, with 24 bases left between them. Germline-derived CDR1 and CDR2 are SQVTM and ANQGSEA. The CDR3 is 15 amino acids. The CDR3 reads CSAEMATGEGNEQYF. The DNA for the CDR3 is TGCAGCGCCGAAATGGCGACAGGGGAGGGGAACGAGCAGTACTTC.